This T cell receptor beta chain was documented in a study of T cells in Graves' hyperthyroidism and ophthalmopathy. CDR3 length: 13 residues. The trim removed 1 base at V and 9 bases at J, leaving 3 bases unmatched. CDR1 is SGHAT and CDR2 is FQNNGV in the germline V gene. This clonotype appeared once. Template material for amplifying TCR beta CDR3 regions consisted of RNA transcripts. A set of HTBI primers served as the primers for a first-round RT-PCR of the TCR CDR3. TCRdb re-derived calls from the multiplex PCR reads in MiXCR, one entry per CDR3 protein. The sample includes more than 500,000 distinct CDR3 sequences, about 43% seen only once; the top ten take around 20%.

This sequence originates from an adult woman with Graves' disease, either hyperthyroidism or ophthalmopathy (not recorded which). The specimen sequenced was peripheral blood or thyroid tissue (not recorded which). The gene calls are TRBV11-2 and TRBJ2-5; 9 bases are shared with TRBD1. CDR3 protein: CASSLGGTGSQYF. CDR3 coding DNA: TGTGCCAGCAGCTTAGGAGGGACAGGGTCCCAGTACTTC.